What follows are 20 T cell receptor beta chains derived from one specimen sequenced in a study of T cell repertoires in cytomegalovirus infection. TCRdb processed the reads anew with MiXCR; each CDR3 protein has one entry. Among 290,000 or so distinct CDR3 sequences listed, roughly a tenth were seen once. Input material: PBMCs. These receptors were taken from a human donor in good health (CMV status not recorded). Some clones in this sample may be carry-over from other donors' samples.

This clonotype showed up many times. This chain uses TRBV20-1 with TRBJ2-3, with D unclear. CDR3 length: 13 amino acids. V shed 6 bases and J shed 2 bases, with 12 bases lying between them. The germline V gene has CDR1 DFQATT and CDR2 SNEGSKA (reference sequence). CDR3 bases: TGCAGTGCGGATGGAGTGACCACAGATACGCAGTATTTT. This sequence encodes CSADGVTTDTQYF.

This clonotype was picked up many times. V gene TRBV12-5 combines with J gene TRBJ2-5; D not certain. Per germline, CDR1 LGHNT and CDR2 FRNRAP. The length of the CDR3 is 11 residues. Between the trimmed V and J ends, which lost 4 bases and 2 bases, there was a span of 2 bases. The CDR3 protein is CASGSQETQYF. The CDR3 DNA reads TGTGCTAGTGGTTCTCAAGAGACCCAGTACTTC.

This clonotype was seen repeatedly, ten times or more. The chain combines TRBV5-1 with TRBJ2-1; 9 bases line up with TRBD1. In germline, CDR1 is SGHRS, CDR2 YFSETQ. The J segment lost 4 bases and the V segment lost 4 bases, leaving 6 bases of the junction unmatched. There are 15 residues in the CDR3. The CDR3 coding sequence is TGCGCCAGCAGCAAGGGACAGGGAGGGTACAATGAGCAGTTCTTC. Protein: CASSKGQGGYNEQFF.

The table lists this clonotype with many counts. This rearrangement joins TRBV6-4 to TRBJ2-1, with no clear D. V lost 4 bases to trimming and J lost 10 bases, with 14 bases between them. Germline values: CDR1 MRHNA, CDR2 SNTAGT. This CDR3 has 13 residues. CDR3 sequence reads: CASSVGSAGEQFF. The CDR3 coding sequence is TGTGCCAGCAGTGTTGGCTCTGCAGGAGAGCAGTTCTTC.

This clonotype was detected ten times or more. The chain has TRBV23-1 and TRBJ1-6; D gene uncertain. Being an ORF, TRBV23-1 has a function that is uncertain. Trimming left V 8 bases short and J 0 bases short, with 14 bases between. This CDR3 has 16 residues. As DNA, the CDR3 is TGCGCCAGCGGATTTAAACCTAGCTCCTATAATTCACCCCTCCACTTT. This gives the protein CASGFKPSSYNSPLHF.

A few counts support this clonotype. The rearrangement joins TRBV11-2 to TRBJ2-1; D might be TRBD2 (6 bases). Germline loops: CDR1 SGHAT, CDR2 FQNNGV. V lost 4 bases, J lost 10 bases, and 17 bases lay in between. This CDR3 spans 14 amino acids. Here the CDR3 reads CASSSIRLAREQFF. The CDR3 DNA is TGTGCCAGCAGCTCAATCCGTCTAGCGCGGGAGCAGTTCTTC.

This clonotype was seen repeatedly, ten times or more. V and J are TRBV7-2 and TRBJ2-7; possible D gene TRBD1, 6 bases. V was trimmed by 4 bases and J by 4 bases, leaving 11 bases between them. The CDR3 is 13 amino acids. Per germline, CDR1 SGHTA and CDR2 FQGNSA. The CDR3 spells CASSSDRIYEQYV. The CDR3 DNA reads as TGTGCCAGCAGCTCTGACAGGATATACGAGCAGTACGTC.

The J gene is TRBJ2-4, the V gene TRBV6-2 or TRBV6-3; 9 positions agree with TRBD1. CDR1 MNHEY and CDR2 SVGEGT come from the germline V gene. V dropped 6 bases and J dropped 8; count of bases not matched to a gene: 8. The CDR3 is 14 residues long. Here the CDR3 reads CASSPRGQGYIQYF. In DNA form, the CDR3 reads TGTGCCAGCAGCCCCCGGGGACAGGGATACATTCAGTACTTC.

This clonotype showed up many times. The V call is TRBV14, the J call TRBJ2-1; 12 bases match TRBD2. With 6 bases clipped from V and 0 bases from J, the junction kept 9 bases outside the gene matches. The germline V gene encodes CDR1 SGHDN and CDR2 FVKESK. This CDR3 comprises 18 residues. CDR3 protein: CASRRTRTSGTSYNEQFF. CDR3 DNA sequence: TGTGCCAGCAGACGTACCCGGACTAGCGGGACCTCCTACAATGAGCAGTTCTTC.

The CDR3 loop reads CASSPSSRGGIRNEQFF. The DNA for the CDR3 is TGTGCCAGCTCACCATCATCCCGGGGGGGAATTCGCAATGAGCAGTTCTTC. The rearrangement uses TRBV18 and TRBJ2-1; 8 nucleotides agree with TRBD2. The germline V gene encodes CDR1 KGHSH and CDR2 LQKENI. There are 17 residues in the CDR3. V was pared by 2 bases and J by 6 bases, with 12 bases of the junction left unmatched.

This clonotype was counted ten times or more. This chain links TRBV7-2 with TRBJ2-7; weak D call: TRBD2 (7 bases). The V and J ends lost 1 base and 7 bases respectively, with 14 bases between them. The CDR3 spans 14 residues. Per the germline V gene, CDR1 is SGHTA and CDR2 is FQGNSA. CDR3 region: CASSLGGGGPEQYV. For the CDR3, the DNA is TGTGCCAGCAGCTTAGGAGGCGGGGGCCCGGAGCAGTACGTC.

This clonotype showed up many times. The rearrangement uses TRBV3-1 and TRBJ2-5; perhaps D is TRBD1 or TRBD2 (5 bases each). CDR1 is LGHDT, CDR2 YNNKEL, per germline (reference sequence). The V end was cut by 4 bases, the J end by 4 bases, with 16 bases between. This CDR3 comprises 15 residues. The CDR3: CASSPRDATLETQYF. In nucleotides, the CDR3 is TGTGCCAGCAGCCCCCGGGACGCCACCCTAGAGACCCAGTACTTC.

This clonotype was found many times. J is TRBJ2-1 and V is TRBV13; D is possibly TRBD1 (5 bases). This CDR3 region has 15 residues. Per the germline V gene, CDR1 is PRHDT and CDR2 is FYEKMQ (reference sequence). V dropped 1 base and J dropped 7 bases, with 14 bases sitting between them. The CDR3 is CASSLEGFPANEQFF. For the CDR3, the DNA is TGTGCCAGCAGCTTAGAGGGGTTCCCCGCGAATGAGCAGTTCTTC.

This clonotype occurred many times. The chain couples TRBV29-1 to TRBJ2-7; tentatively, D is TRBD1 (5 bases). Germline values: CDR1 SQVTM, CDR2 ANQGSEA. The ends were cut back, 2 bases at V and 7 bases at J, with 12 bases in the middle. The length of the CDR3 is 12 residues. CDR3 amino acids: CSVESSPGEQYF. The CDR3 DNA reads as TGCAGCGTTGAATCCAGTCCAGGGGAGCAGTACTTC.

This clonotype was seen only a few times. V and J are TRBV7-9 and TRBJ2-5, with no clear D. V lost 7 bases and J lost 4, with 10 bases in between. This CDR3 has 12 amino acids. The germline gives CDR1 SEHNR, CDR2 FQNEAQ (reference sequence). The CDR3 here is CASNPPRETQYF. In nucleotides, the CDR3 is TGTGCCAGCAACCCACCGAGAGAGACCCAGTACTTC.

This clonotype was recorded many times. The rearrangement uses TRBV4-1 and TRBJ2-5, with 7 bases that match TRBD1. Germline loops: CDR1 MGHRA, CDR2 YSYEKL. After removal of 3 bases from V and 4 bases from J, the junction contained 8 bases not matched to a gene. This CDR3 is built from 15 residues. DNA for the CDR3: TGCGCCAGCAGCCAGCTCCAGGGGGTAGGAGAGACCCAGTACTTC. Translation gives CASSQLQGVGETQYF.

The table lists this clonotype with many counts. V gene TRBV7-9 combines with J gene TRBJ1-5, with 7 bases lining up with TRBD1. Germline V gives CDR1 SEHNR, CDR2 FQNEAQ (reference sequence). The junction had 8 bases not matched to a gene; V was cut back by 5 bases and J by 7 bases. The CDR3 spans 14 residues. This chain's CDR3 is CASSDRQGRQPQHF. Written as DNA, the CDR3 is TGTGCCAGCAGCGATCGACAGGGCCGGCAGCCCCAGCATTTT.

This clonotype was detected ten times or more. The V gene is TRBV10-3, the J gene TRBJ1-1; TRBD1 is a possible D gene (5 bases). Germline V gives CDR1 ENHRY, CDR2 SYGVKD. V lost 3 bases, J lost 5 bases, and 13 bases lay in between. The CDR3 loop spans 14 amino acids. The CDR3 nucleotides are TGTGCCATCAGTGATGGCAGGGCAAGGACTGAAGCTTTCTTT. Translation gives CAISDGRARTEAFF.

This clonotype occurred many times. V and J are TRBV7-9 and TRBJ1-6; D remains ambiguous. Germline-derived CDR1 and CDR2 are SEHNR and FQNEAQ (reference sequence). The V and J ends lost 3 bases and 7 bases respectively, with 13 bases between them. This CDR3 spans 15 amino acids. Here the CDR3 reads CASSFFTEENSPLHF. As DNA, the CDR3 is TGTGCCAGCAGCTTTTTCACGGAAGAAAATTCACCCCTCCACTTT.

Many counts were recorded for this clonotype. This rearrangement joins TRBV28 to TRBJ2-7, with 7 bases aligning to TRBD2. The CDR3 is 15 residues long. Germline CDR1 and CDR2: MDHEN and SYDVKM. J lost 4 bases, V lost 1 base, and 7 bases had no gene match. In DNA form, the CDR3 reads TGTGCCAGCAGTTTATTGGGAGGGTCACTATACGAGCAGTACGTC. Its protein is CASSLLGGSLYEQYV.